This TCR beta chain was profiled in a study of OX40 agonist ivuxolimab in advanced cancers. General study results and limits: Relative to CD4+ cells, CD8+ T cells on average had more expanded clones.

In the case of this clone: Its antigen is currently unknown.

V lost 5 bases to trimming and J lost 5 bases; unmatched junction nucleotides: 5. The germline V gene has CDR1 SGHVS and CDR2 FQNEAQ. The CDR3 runs to 16 residues. Measured with immunoSEQ multiplex PCR; TCRdb has only the in-frame clones, and not every one. The table lists 100,000 to 150,000 clones, just under 95% of them singletons, with around 0.15% in the top ten. This chain joins TRBV7-8 and TRBJ2-1; 14 bases align to TRBD2. This TCR was recovered from an adult with an advanced solid tumor such as melanoma, head and neck, liver or kidney cancer. The sample in question was CD4+ or CD8+ T cells sorted from blood, obtained in a trial of the OX40 agonist ivuxolimab. The CDR3 region has the DNA TGTGCCAGCAGCCTCTTGGGACTAGCGGGAGACAATGAGCAGTTCTTC. It encodes CASSLLGLAGDNEQFF.